The 29 T cell receptor beta chains reported below all come from one sample, sequenced in a study of blood T cells in healthy people across ages. Combining a sample-barcoded 5' primer with a J-beta primer mix, a second PCR ran for about 6 to 11 cycles. TCRdb passed the 5' RACE reads through MiXCR, listing each CDR3 protein once. The table includes 600,000 to 800,000 distinct CDR3 sequences, 40% to 65% detected once. Sequenced: blood. These TCRs come from a woman of 80 years or more in good health.

This clonotype was detected ten times or more. Here the CDR3 reads CASSPYRLAGDTQYF. In DNA form, the CDR3 reads TGTGCCAGCAGCCCATACCGACTAGCAGGAGATACGCAGTATTTT. The chain has TRBV9 and TRBJ2-3, with TRBD2 matching 7 bases. The CDR3 loop spans 15 amino acids. The germline V gene has CDR1 SGDLS and CDR2 YYNGEE. The V and J ends lost 4 bases and 5 bases, in that order; junction bases with no gene match: 10.

This clonotype has only a few counts. This chain uses TRBV20-1 with TRBJ1-2; 9 bases map to TRBD1. This CDR3 has 15 amino acids. CDR1 is DFQATT, CDR2 SNEGSKA, per germline (reference sequence). The trim removed 0 bases at V and 2 bases at J, leaving 4 bases unmatched. The chain's CDR3 is CSARDAGQGNYGYTF. CDR3 nucleotide sequence: TGCAGTGCTAGAGATGCTGGACAGGGGAACTATGGCTACACCTTC.

The CDR3 is CASSLGGLAGSYNEQFF. CDR3 coding DNA: TGCGCCAGCAGCTTGGGGGGACTAGCGGGGTCCTACAATGAGCAGTTCTTC. The chain uses TRBV5-1 and TRBJ2-1; 13 bases map to TRBD2. Germline loops: CDR1 SGHRS, CDR2 YFSETQ. V gave up 0 bases and J gave up 1 base; unmatched junction bases: 1. CDR3 size: 17 residues.

The chain uses TRBV7-9 and TRBJ2-7; the D gene is possibly TRBD1 (6 bases). The J call may be incorrect, as the DNA end agrees better with TRBJ2-5. There are 14 residues in the CDR3. Germline loops: CDR1 SEHNR, CDR2 FQNEAQ (reference sequence). CDR3 region: CASSSTGWKETQYF. CDR3 bases: TGTGCCAGCAGCTCAACAGGGTGGAAAGAGACCCAGTACTTC.

Points on this clonotype: A read error may produce the germline difference seen at one junction end. The chain has TRBV12-3 or TRBV12-4 and TRBJ2-3; TRBD2 aligns across 10 bases. The CDR3 has 17 residues. This CDR3 reads CTSSLGGLAGGTDTQYF. The CDR3 DNA follows: TGTACCAGCAGCCTAGGGGGCCTAGCGGGGGGCACAGATACGCAGTATTTT.

As to this clonotype: A single base separates this from a much larger clone, so it may be a read error. The chain employs TRBV7-9 and TRBJ2-1; 13 nucleotides align to TRBD2. Germline CDR1 and CDR2: SEHNR and FQNEAQ (reference sequence). The CDR3 runs to 12 residues. V shed 5 bases and J 14 bases; nucleotides not matched to a gene: 3. CDR3: CASSIGLAGEFF. DNA of the CDR3: TGTGCCAGCAGCATAGGACTAGCGGGGGAGTTCTTC.

The rearrangement links TRBV12-3 or TRBV12-4 to TRBJ2-3; D is uncertain. There are 14 residues in the CDR3. Trimming shortened V by 7 bases and J by 0 bases, and 11 bases separated the two germline ends. CDR3: CASNGPASTDTQYF. DNA for the CDR3: TGTGCCAGCAATGGCCCAGCCAGCACAGATACGCAGTATTTT.

The sample holds a few counts of this clonotype. V is TRBV7-9 and J is TRBJ2-3, with no clear D. The CDR3 consists of 13 residues. Per the germline V gene, CDR1 is SEHNR and CDR2 is FQNEAQ (reference sequence). The V end was cut by 0 bases, the J end by 11 bases, with 12 bases between. The CDR3 is CASSLAVGPRQYF. In nucleotides, the CDR3 is TGTGCCAGCAGCTTAGCGGTCGGTCCGAGGCAGTATTTT.

The V gene is TRBV24-1, the J gene TRBJ2-5, with 7 bases that match TRBD1. CDR1 is KGHDR and CDR2 is SFDVKD in the germline V gene. V was pared by 2 bases and J by 3 bases, with 5 bases of the junction left unmatched. There are 15 residues in the CDR3. The CDR3 here is CATSDSGTDKETQYF. The CDR3 nucleotides read TGTGCCACCAGTGATTCCGGGACAGATAAAGAGACCCAGTACTTC.

This clonotype was counted only a few times. The chain combines TRBV5-1 with TRBJ2-3; TRBD2 agrees at 10 bases. CDR1 SGHRS and CDR2 YFSETQ come from the germline V gene. V gave up 3 bases and J gave up 1 base; unmatched junction bases: 5. The CDR3 loop spans 16 amino acids. The CDR3 DNA sequence: TGCGCCAGCAGCTATTCCGGGACTAGCGGCACAGATACGCAGTATTTT. Its translation: CASSYSGTSGTDTQYF.

This clonotype has at least ten counts. The V and J genes are TRBV20-1 and TRBJ2-3; no definite D call. Germline V lookup: CDR1 DFQATT, CDR2 SNEGSKA (reference sequence). The CDR3 is made up of 13 amino acids. V lost 2 bases and J 2 bases, leaving 8 bases between the germline ends. Written as DNA, the CDR3 is TGCAGTGCTAGACTGCGGAACACAGATACGCAGTATTTT. Its translation: CSARLRNTDTQYF.

There are a few counts of this clonotype. This chain uses TRBV4-1 with TRBJ2-1; the D is unclear. The CDR3 runs 16 residues. Germline-derived CDR1 and CDR2 are MGHRA and YSYEKL. The ends were cut back, 0 bases at V and 0 bases at J, with 9 bases in the middle. This chain's CDR3 is CASSQEGFSSYNEQFF. Written as DNA, the CDR3 is TGCGCCAGCAGCCAAGAAGGCTTTAGCTCCTACAATGAGCAGTTCTTC.

This clonotype was observed a single time. The junction and the germline gene differ at one end; a read error may be behind it. The rearrangement links TRBV3-1 to TRBJ2-1; TRBD2 matches 8 bases. The length of the CDR3 is 18 residues. Per the germline V gene, CDR1 is LGHDT and CDR2 is YNNKEL (reference sequence). The CDR3: CTSSQAILADLSYNEQFF. As DNA, the CDR3 is TGTACCAGCAGCCAAGCTATACTAGCGGACCTCTCCTACAATGAGCAGTTCTTC.

This chain uses TRBV7-9 with TRBJ2-5; D gene uncertain. The last part of the DNA fits TRBJ2-7 better; the J call may be wrong. Germline CDR1 reads SEHNR; CDR2 reads FQNEAQ (reference sequence). This CDR3 has 14 residues. This chain's CDR3 is CASSRFEETYEQYF. The CDR3 DNA reads TGTGCCAGCAGCCGATTTGAAGAGACCTACGAGCAGTACTTC.

The chain employs TRBV12-3 or TRBV12-4 and TRBJ2-1; a weak D match, TRBD1 (5 bases). V lost 5 bases, J lost 7 bases, and 12 bases lay in between. This CDR3 is 13 amino acids long. The DNA of the CDR3 is TGTGCCAGCAGTGTAGTAGGGGCTAATGAGCAGTTCTTC. It codes for CASSVVGANEQFF.

The chain links TRBV5-1 to TRBJ2-1, with TRBD2 as a possible D gene (6 bases). This CDR3 has 17 residues. V was clipped by 0 bases and J by 2 bases, with 15 bases between them. CDR1 is SGHRS and CDR2 is YFSETQ in the germline V gene. The CDR3 bases are TGCGCCAGCAGCTTGGCCGATGTTCGCGGGGCCTACAATGAGCAGTTCTTC. Its protein product is CASSLADVRGAYNEQFF.

In this sample, this clonotype turned up once. V gene TRBV20-1 combines with J gene TRBJ1-5; the match to TRBD1 covers 8 bases. Trimming at V came to 2 bases and at J to 6 bases, leaving 15 bases not matched to a gene. The CDR3 sequence is 17 residues long. Germline V lookup: CDR1 DFQATT, CDR2 SNEGSKA (reference sequence). This chain's CDR3 is CSARLLDRGRGGQPQHF. In DNA, the CDR3 is TGCAGTGCTAGACTCCTCGACAGGGGACGCGGGGGTCAGCCCCAGCATTTT.

The chain uses TRBV6-4 and TRBJ2-2; the D gene is possibly TRBD2 (6 bases). This CDR3 is built from 14 residues. Germline V gene sequence: CDR1 MRHNA, CDR2 SNTAGT. V dropped 4 bases and J dropped 2 bases, with 8 bases sitting between them. The CDR3 DNA is TGTGCCAGCAGTGTACTAGCCAACACCGGGGAGCTGTTTTTT. Translating gives CASSVLANTGELFF.

The gene calls are TRBV27 and TRBJ1-2, with TRBD1 as a possible D gene (6 bases). The length of the CDR3 is 15 residues. Trimming cost V 5 bases and J 4 bases, with 17 bases left between them. Looked up from germline, CDR1 is MNHEY and CDR2 is SMNVEV (reference sequence). DNA of the CDR3: TGTGCCAGCAGTCCTGCCTTGAGGGGGATCTATGGCTACACCTTC. This codes for CASSPALRGIYGYTF.

The V and J genes are TRBV20-1 and TRBJ2-7, with 11 positions matching TRBD2. J was trimmed by 3 bases and V by 7 bases; bases with no gene match: 5. Germline V gene data show CDR1 as DFQATT and CDR2 as SNEGSKA (reference sequence). This CDR3 region has 13 residues. CDR3: CSVPGLAVYEQYF. As DNA, the CDR3 is TGCAGTGTTCCGGGACTAGCGGTCTACGAGCAGTACTTC.

This clonotype was found once. The CDR3 bases are TGCAGCGTTGACCCTACCGGGGCCTCCTATGGCTACACCTTC. Encoded protein: CSVDPTGASYGYTF. The V call is TRBV29-1, the J call TRBJ1-2, with D perhaps TRBD1 (5 bases). The V end was cut by 3 bases, the J end by 4 bases, with 15 bases between. Germline V gives CDR1 SQVTM, CDR2 ANQGSEA. CDR3 length: 14 residues.

The V and J genes are TRBV5-1 and TRBJ1-2; 8 positions agree with TRBD1. V lost 3 bases, J lost 5 bases, and 6 bases stayed unmatched. Per the germline V gene, CDR1 is SGHRS and CDR2 is YFSETQ. This CDR3 region has 14 residues. CDR3 nucleotide sequence: TGCGCCAGCAGCTGGCAGGGGGCGAGTTATGGCTACACCTTC. Translating gives CASSWQGASYGYTF.

This clonotype has more than one count but fewer than ten. The genes are TRBV5-1 and TRBJ2-2, with 8 positions matching TRBD2. Trimming took 0 bases from V and 6 from J; bases not matched to a gene: 7. CDR3 length equals 16 residues. Germline V CDR1 and CDR2: SGHRS, YFSETQ. As DNA, the CDR3 is TGCGCCAGCAGCTTGGCCGAGACTAGCGTGCCCGGGGAGCTGTTTTTT. Its translation: CASSLAETSVPGELFF. Using reference TRBV5-1 and TRBJ2-2 for the parts outside the CDR3, the full variable domain is KAGVTQTPRYLIKTRGQQVTLSCSPISGHRSVSWYQQTPGQGLQFLFEYFSETQRNKGNFPGRFSGRQFSNSRSEMNVSTLELGDSALYLCASSLAETSVPGELFFGEGSRLTVL.

As for this clonotype: A much larger clonotype is one base distant, so this may be a read error. The chain employs TRBV12-3 or TRBV12-4 and TRBJ2-5; D is undetermined. This CDR3 is built from 11 residues. Trimming stripped 6 bases from V and 6 bases from J, with 8 bases between. This chain's CDR3 is CASSLTQTQYF. The CDR3 nucleotides are TGTGCCAGCAGCCTCACCCAGACCCAGTACTTC.

The chain combines TRBV2 with TRBJ2-3, with D maybe TRBD2 (6 bases). Germline V gene sequence: CDR1 SNHLY, CDR2 FYNNEI. Trimming removed 1 base from V and 2 bases from J, with 22 bases in between. The CDR3 covers 19 residues. The CDR3 spells CASSEVRVLALEDTDTQYF. CDR3 sequence (DNA): TGTGCCAGCAGTGAAGTGAGAGTACTAGCATTGGAGGACACAGATACGCAGTATTTT. Using reference TRBV2 and TRBJ2-3 for the parts outside the CDR3, the full variable domain is EPEVTQTPSHQVTQMGQEVILRCVPISNHLYFYWYRQILGQKVEFLVSFYNNEISEKSEIFDDQFSVERPDGSNFTLKIRSTKLEDSAMYFCASSEVRVLALEDTDTQYFGPGTRLTVL.

The gene calls are TRBV28 and TRBJ1-1; D ambiguous. V gave up 7 bases and J gave up 6 bases, with 15 bases separating them. From germline, CDR1 is MDHEN and CDR2 SYDVKM. This CDR3 has 13 residues. CDR3 coding DNA: TGTGCCAGCAATCAAGGGTTTGGACCTGAAGCTTTCTTT. It yields the protein CASNQGFGPEAFF.

The gene calls are TRBV30 and TRBJ2-3, with TRBD2 as a possible D gene (6 bases). Per germline, CDR1 GTSNPN and CDR2 SVGIG (reference sequence). V was shortened by 2 bases and J by 0 bases, with 9 bases between the two germline ends. This CDR3 has 14 residues. As DNA, the CDR3 is TGTGCCTGGAGTATTAGCGGTAGCACAGATACGCAGTATTTT. It codes for CAWSISGSTDTQYF.

The rearrangement joins TRBV20-1 to TRBJ2-5; the D is unclear. CDR3 length: 10 amino acids. Germline values: CDR1 DFQATT, CDR2 SNEGSKA (reference sequence). V was trimmed by 6 bases and J by 11 bases, leaving 13 bases between them. Here the CDR3 DNA reads TGCAGTGCCCTGAACAATGAGCAGTACTTC. Protein: CSALNNEQYF.

The rearrangement links TRBV11-3 to TRBJ2-6, with 10 positions matching TRBD1. Losses at the gene ends were 5 bases for V and 2 bases for J; bases not matched to a gene: 9. The CDR3 is 18 residues long. Per the germline V gene, CDR1 is SGHNT and CDR2 is YENEEA. The CDR3 DNA sequence: TGTGCCAGCAGCCCCGGGACAGGGGTTGTAGCTGGGGCCAACGTCCTGACTTTC. As protein: CASSPGTGVVAGANVLTF.